Following are 27 T cell receptor beta chains from one sample sequenced in a study of cytomegalovirus exposure and HLA in healthy donors (TCRdb year 2017). Library prep was done by the immunoSEQ multiplex PCR assay. For the multiplex PCR, a mixture combining 60 forward primers for TCR Vbeta segments and 13 reverse primers for TCR Jbeta segments was used. In TCRdb, the immuneACCESS table is reduced to in-frame sequences with V and J assigned. These tables do not hold every clone; where another copy was compared, an unresolved V gene accounts for under half, and the others remain unexplained. A total of some 200,000 clones appear in this sample, 9.5% of them only once. The top ten constitute 1% to 1.5% of the sample. The sample consisted of PBMCs. These receptors came from a young woman in good health and CMV-seropositive.

This clone was recorded a few times. At one boundary the junction diverges from the germline segment, which might be a read error. The chain carries TRBV6-1 and TRBJ2-3; 8 nucleotides line up with TRBD2. This CDR3 spans 14 amino acids. In germline, CDR1 is MNHNS, CDR2 SASEGT. The CDR3 is CAGAAGRARDTQYF. In DNA, the CDR3 is TGCGCCGGGGCAGCCGGGAGGGCCAGGGATACGCAGTATTTT.

This clone has more than one count but fewer than ten. The V gene is TRBV18, the J gene TRBJ2-1; a possible D gene is TRBD2 (6 bases). CDR3 length equals 12 residues. The V and J ends lost 3 bases and 15 bases respectively, with 15 bases between them. The germline V gene has CDR1 KGHSH and CDR2 LQKENI. The CDR3 is CASSPGDSPGFF. CDR3 sequence (DNA): TGTGCCAGCTCACCGGGGGACTCCCCCGGGTTCTTC.

V and J are TRBV6-5 and TRBJ1-3, with 7 nucleotides matching TRBD1. This CDR3 region has 16 residues. V was clipped by 4 bases and J by 0 bases; unmatched bases: 6. Per the germline V gene, CDR1 is MNHEY and CDR2 is SVGAGI. This CDR3 reads CASSSPGQTSGNTIYF. The CDR3 DNA follows: TGTGCCAGCAGTTCCCCGGGACAGACCTCTGGAAACACCATATATTTT.

In its sample, this clone was seen a few times. The chain recombines TRBV4-2 with TRBJ2-7, with TRBD1 matching 8 bases. CDR3 size: 16 residues. The J segment lost 0 bases and the V segment lost 4 bases, leaving 8 bases of the junction unmatched. CDR1 is LGHNA, CDR2 YNFKEQ, per germline. The CDR3 here is CASSLSDRDPSYEQYF. In nucleotides, the CDR3 is TGTGCCAGCAGCCTATCGGACAGGGATCCCTCCTACGAGCAGTACTTC.

The J gene is TRBJ1-4, the V gene TRBV9, with D possibly TRBD1 on 5 matching bases. CDR1 is SGDLS, CDR2 YYNGEE, per germline. V lost 5 bases to trimming and J lost 8 bases, with 16 bases between them. The CDR3 contains 14 residues. CDR3 nucleotides: TGTGCCAGCAGTTCTGCCGGGGGTAGGGAAAAACTGTTTTTT. This encodes CASSSAGGREKLFF.

This sequence joins TRBV7-8 and TRBJ1-3; 8 bases are a match to TRBD1. CDR1 SGHVS and CDR2 FQNEAQ come from the germline V gene. J gave up 0 bases and V 2 bases, and 6 bases lay outside the gene matches. The CDR3 is 17 amino acids. The CDR3 DNA sequence: TGTGCCAGCAGCTTAAGGGAGACAGGGGTCTCTGGAAACACCATATATTTT. It is translated as CASSLRETGVSGNTIYF.

This clone occurred once. The V call is TRBV28, the J call TRBJ2-7, with 16 bases fitting TRBD2. CDR1 is MDHEN, CDR2 SYDVKM, per germline. The CDR3 is made up of 15 amino acids. Losses at the gene ends were 3 bases for V and 6 bases for J; bases not matched to a gene: 2. In nucleotides, the CDR3 is TGTGCCAGCAGTTTGGGACTAGCGGGAGGGTTCGAGCAGTACTTC. Translation: CASSLGLAGGFEQYF. Full variable domain (remainder filled in from reference TRBV28 and TRBJ2-7): DVKVTQSSRYLVKRTGEKVFLECVQDMDHENMFWYRQDPGLGLRLIYFSYDVKMKEKGDIPEGYSVSREKKERFSLILESASTNQTSMYLCASSLGLAGGFEQYFGPGTRLTVT.

The chain employs TRBV5-1 and TRBJ2-1, with 9 bases identical to TRBD2. Losses at the gene ends were 4 bases for V and 7 bases for J; bases not matched to a gene: 12. Germline V CDR1 and CDR2: SGHRS, YFSETQ. The CDR3 consists of 16 residues. The CDR3 DNA reads as TGCGCCAGCAGCCTCTTCTTAGCGGGAGCGACGAATGAGCAGTTCTTC. Translating it yields CASSLFLAGATNEQFF. Combining the CDR3 with reference TRBV5-1 and TRBJ2-1 gives the whole variable domain KAGVTQTPRYLIKTRGQQVTLSCSPISGHRSVSWYQQTPGQGLQFLFEYFSETQRNKGNFPGRFSGRQFSNSRSEMNVSTLELGDSALYLCASSLFLAGATNEQFFGPGTRLTVL.

This clone was seen a few times. V gene TRBV25-1 combines with J gene TRBJ2-7; 12 nucleotides line up with TRBD1. In germline, CDR1 is MGHDK, CDR2 SYGVNS. After removal of 7 bases from V and 5 bases from J, the junction contained 15 bases not matched to a gene. This CDR3 is built from 17 residues. The CDR3 spells CASNRDEPGQGAHEQYF. CDR3 in DNA: TGTGCCAGCAACCGAGACGAACCGGGACAGGGGGCCCACGAGCAGTACTTC.

V usage is TRBV27 and J usage is TRBJ2-1; TRBD2 aligns across 7 bases. V lost 2 bases, J lost 4 bases, and 8 bases stayed unmatched. Germline V gene lookup returns CDR1 MNHEY and CDR2 SMNVEV (reference sequence). The CDR3 loop spans 16 amino acids. The CDR3 loop reads CASSLDPSGMYNEQFF. The CDR3 DNA reads TGTGCCAGCAGTTTAGACCCTAGCGGAATGTACAATGAGCAGTTCTTC.

This clone was seen only a few times. This sequence joins TRBV6-5 and TRBJ2-7; weak D call: TRBD1 (5 bases). Trimming pared 2 bases from V and 2 bases from J, leaving 13 bases between. Germline CDR1 and CDR2: MNHEY and SVGAGI. This CDR3 spans 15 amino acids. The CDR3 region has the DNA TGTGCCAGCAGTTACGGGGCAGGGAATCCCTACGAGCAGTACTTC. Its protein product is CASSYGAGNPYEQYF.

This clone was seen more than once but under ten times. The chain couples TRBV21-1 to TRBJ2-7; the table's D call TRBD2 went unverified against the DNA. TRBV21-1 is reported as a pseudogene. The CDR3 is 16 residues long. The CDR3 sequence is CASTRTSGAPRYEQYF. The CDR3 DNA is TGTGCCAGCACCAGGACTAGCGGGGCACCTCGGTACGAGCAGTACTTC.

On this clone itself: The same CDR3 is also encoded by other DNA sequences in this sample. The rearrangement joins TRBV29-1 to TRBJ2-7; 13 nucleotides line up with TRBD2. Germline V gene sequence: CDR1 SQVTM, CDR2 ANQGSEA. The CDR3 runs to 15 residues. The V gene end was trimmed by 0 bases and the J gene end by 3 bases; junction bases not matched to a gene: 2. The CDR3 here is CSVEEGTSGIYEQYF. The CDR3 DNA reads TGCAGCGTTGAAGAGGGGACTAGCGGGATCTACGAGCAGTACTTC.

The chain is built from TRBV6-6 and TRBJ2-2, with D perhaps matching TRBD1 (6 bases). The germline V gene encodes CDR1 MNHNY and CDR2 SVGAGI (reference sequence). The germline V and J ends were trimmed by 5 bases and 2 bases, with 12 bases remaining between them. This CDR3 is built from 15 residues. This CDR3 is CASSHQGPNTGELFF. CDR3 sequence (DNA): TGTGCCAGCAGTCATCAGGGGCCCAACACCGGGGAGCTGTTTTTT.

Only a few counts were recorded for this clone. The J gene is TRBJ2-5, the V gene TRBV19; 7 bases line up with TRBD1. The V segment lost 3 bases and the J segment 3 bases; nucleotides outside the gene matches: 7. The CDR3 is 15 amino acids. Germline-derived CDR1 and CDR2 are LNHDA and SQIVND (reference sequence). CDR3 in amino acids: CASSITGAEEETQYF. CDR3 DNA: TGTGCCAGTAGTATCACAGGGGCTGAAGAAGAGACCCAGTACTTC.

This clone came up a few times. The chain uses TRBV6-6 and TRBJ1-3, with D unresolved. The V and J ends lost 2 bases and 8 bases respectively, with 10 bases between them. CDR3 length: 13 amino acids. Looked up from germline, CDR1 is MNHNY and CDR2 is SVGAGI (reference sequence). DNA for the CDR3: TGTGCCAGCAGTTACCCGACTGAAGACACCATATATTTT. This gives the protein CASSYPTEDTIYF.

The J gene is TRBJ2-2, the V gene TRBV12-5; 8 positions agree with TRBD1. Germline loops: CDR1 LGHNT, CDR2 FRNRAP. The V segment lost 0 bases and the J segment 6 bases; nucleotides outside the gene matches: 6. The CDR3 extends over 16 amino acids. This chain's CDR3 is CASGLVTGQGSGELFF. CDR3 bases: TGTGCTAGTGGTTTGGTCACAGGACAGGGATCCGGGGAGCTGTTTTTT.

This clone was counted a few times. The chain links TRBV5-1 to TRBJ1-2; D possibly corresponds to TRBD1 (6 bases). The V gene's germline CDR1 is SGHRS and CDR2 YFSETQ. CDR3 length: 16 amino acids. V gave up 0 bases and J gave up 7 bases, with 19 bases separating them. CDR3 sequence (DNA): TGCGCCAGCAGCTTGGCCGGTCAGGACAGTCGGGGTGGCTACACCTTC. Protein: CASSLAGQDSRGGYTF.

This clone was found a few times. The chain recombines TRBV4-1 with TRBJ2-5, with TRBD2 identical over 11 bases. The V segment lost 4 bases and the J segment 2 bases; nucleotides outside the gene matches: 9. This CDR3 has 17 amino acids. The germline V gene has CDR1 MGHRA and CDR2 YSYEKL. The CDR3 coding sequence is TGCGCCAGCAGCCGGCTCGGGACTAGCGGAGCACAAGAGACCCAGTACTTC. Protein sequence: CASSRLGTSGAQETQYF.

This clone has just a few counts. This chain links TRBV30 with TRBJ2-2; 9 bases match TRBD2. J was trimmed by 5 bases and V by 5 bases; bases with no gene match: 12. The CDR3 is 16 amino acids. CDR1 GTSNPN and CDR2 SVGIG come from the germline V gene (reference sequence). CDR3 bases: TGTGCCTGGGGGGAGGGAGCGGGAGGTGAGACCGGGGAGCTGTTTTTT. Its translation: CAWGEGAGGETGELFF.

This clone was detected a few times. This chain uses TRBV6-1 with TRBJ2-7; D is unresolved. Germline CDR1 is MNHNS and CDR2 is SASEGT. CDR3 length: 15 amino acids. V gave up 3 bases and J gave up 2 bases, with 14 bases separating them. CDR3 amino acids: CASSDAAQGAYEQYF. CDR3 DNA: TGTGCCAGCAGTGATGCCGCCCAAGGAGCCTACGAGCAGTACTTC.

This clone was seen more than once but under ten times. The chain employs TRBV12-5 and TRBJ2-1; possible D gene TRBD2, 6 bases. V was shortened by 5 bases and J by 8 bases, with 19 bases between the two germline ends. Germline-derived CDR1 and CDR2 are LGHNT and FRNRAP. The CDR3 loop spans 15 amino acids. The CDR3 region has the DNA TGTGCTAGTGGTCTCCGGGGACTCAGGGCGGATGAGCAGTTCTTC. The encoded protein is CASGLRGLRADEQFF.

This clone was seen more than once but under ten times. The rearrangement joins TRBV10-1 to TRBJ2-1, with D possibly matching TRBD2 (6 bases). This CDR3 comprises 15 residues. In germline, CDR1 is WNHNN, CDR2 SYGVQD (reference sequence). V lost 0 bases and J 7 bases, leaving 13 bases between the germline ends. The DNA of the CDR3 is TGCGCCAGCAGTGAGTCCCTCGGGGGAGTTAATGAGCAGTTCTTC. Translated, it gives CASSESLGGVNEQFF.

In its sample, this clone was seen a few times. This sequence joins TRBV10-3 and TRBJ1-1, with D unresolved. Trimming shortened V by 6 bases and J by 9 bases, and 20 bases separated the two germline ends. The germline gives CDR1 ENHRY, CDR2 SYGVKD. This CDR3 has 14 residues. The CDR3 spells CAISLMDSSPQAFF. DNA for the CDR3: TGTGCCATCAGCCTAATGGACTCGTCCCCTCAAGCTTTCTTT.

J is TRBJ2-5 and V is TRBV6-1; no firm D call. The end of the DNA fits TRBJ2-7 better, so the J call may be wrong. The CDR3 sequence is 13 residues long. Germline CDR1 reads MNHNS; CDR2 reads SASEGT. The CDR3 region is CASSEALPYEQYF. The DNA of the CDR3 is TGTGCCAGCAGTGAAGCCCTCCCCTACGAGCAGTACTTC.

This clone has more than one count but fewer than ten. V usage is TRBV5-1 and J usage is TRBJ2-2, with D possibly TRBD2 on 6 matching bases. The CDR3 is made up of 14 amino acids. Germline V lookup: CDR1 SGHRS, CDR2 YFSETQ. Trimming removed 1 base from V and 7 bases from J, with 11 bases in between. CDR3 loop: CASSLPLGGGELFF. The CDR3 DNA reads TGCGCCAGCAGCTTGCCCCTCGGGGGCGGGGAGCTGTTTTTT.

This clone was seen a handful of times. The J gene is TRBJ2-1, the V gene TRBV27, with D perhaps matching TRBD1 (6 bases). Germline V lookup: CDR1 MNHEY, CDR2 SMNVEV (reference sequence). This CDR3 comprises 15 residues. The V end lost 6 bases, the J end lost 4 bases, and 16 bases lay between the germline ends. CDR3: CASRPSKGVYNEQFF. The CDR3 region has the DNA TGTGCCAGCAGGCCCTCTAAGGGGGTTTACAATGAGCAGTTCTTC.